This T cell receptor (beta chain) derives from a study of cytomegalovirus exposure and HLA in healthy donors. The V end was cut by 4 bases, the J end by 2 bases, with 15 bases between. This CDR3 has 16 amino acids. Germline V CDR1 and CDR2: SGHVS, FQNEAQ. 60 Vbeta and 13 Jbeta primers were used in PCR. Only in-frame clones appear in the TCRdb table, and some are missing; sequencing was by immunoSEQ multiplex PCR. The table shows around 110,000 clones, with 66% occurring only once. The source material was PBMCs. This TCR was sampled from a man between 18 and 29 years old in good health and CMV-seronegative. V and J are TRBV7-8 and TRBJ1-5, with unresolved D. CDR3 residues: CASSSSGVSGNQPQHF. CDR3 bases: TGTGCCAGCAGCTCTAGCGGGGTGTCGGGCAATCAGCCCCAGCATTTT.